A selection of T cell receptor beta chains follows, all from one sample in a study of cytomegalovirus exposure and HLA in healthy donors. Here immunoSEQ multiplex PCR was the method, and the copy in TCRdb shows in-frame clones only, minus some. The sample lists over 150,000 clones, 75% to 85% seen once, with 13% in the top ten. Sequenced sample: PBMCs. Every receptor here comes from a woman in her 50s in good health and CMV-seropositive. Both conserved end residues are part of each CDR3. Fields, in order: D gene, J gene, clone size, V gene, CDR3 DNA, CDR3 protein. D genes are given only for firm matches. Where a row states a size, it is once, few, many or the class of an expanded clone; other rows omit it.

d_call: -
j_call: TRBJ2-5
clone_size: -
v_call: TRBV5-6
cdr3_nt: TGTGCCAGCAGCGATAGCGTCGGTATCGAGACCCAGTACTTC
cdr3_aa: CASSDSVGIETQYF

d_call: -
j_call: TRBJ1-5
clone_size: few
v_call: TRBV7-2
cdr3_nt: TGTGCCAGCAGCCCGCGACACAATCAGCCCCAGCATTTT
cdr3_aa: CASSPRHNQPQHF

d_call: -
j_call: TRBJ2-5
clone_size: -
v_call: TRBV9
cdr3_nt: TGTGCCAGCAGCGCAGGACATCTCCAAAGGGAGACCCAGTACTTC
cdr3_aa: CASSAGHLQRETQYF

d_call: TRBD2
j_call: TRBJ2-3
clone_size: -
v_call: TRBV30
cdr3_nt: TGTGCCGCCCTCCATTGGGGGGGGTCCACAGATACGCAGTATTTT
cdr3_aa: CAALHWGGSTDTQYF

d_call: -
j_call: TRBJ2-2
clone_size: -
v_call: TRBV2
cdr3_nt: TGTGCCAGCAGTGAATGGTTAGCCGGGGAGCTGTTTTTT
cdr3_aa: CASSEWLAGELFF

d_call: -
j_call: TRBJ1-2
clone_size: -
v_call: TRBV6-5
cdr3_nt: TGTGCCAGCAGTACTCAAGGGGGTGGCTACACCTTC
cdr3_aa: CASSTQGGGYTF

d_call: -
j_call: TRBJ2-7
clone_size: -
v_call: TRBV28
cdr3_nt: TGTGCCAGCAGTTTATCCACTACCGCTTCCTACGAGCAGTACTTC
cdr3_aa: CASSLSTTASYEQYF

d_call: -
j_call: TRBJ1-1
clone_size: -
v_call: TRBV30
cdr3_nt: TGTGCCAGAGAGACAAACACTGAAGCTTTCTTT
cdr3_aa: CARETNTEAFF

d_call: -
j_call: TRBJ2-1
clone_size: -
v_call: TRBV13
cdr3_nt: TGTGCCAGCAGCTATGGGAGGGGGAATAATGAGCAGTTCTTC
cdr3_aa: CASSYGRGNNEQFF

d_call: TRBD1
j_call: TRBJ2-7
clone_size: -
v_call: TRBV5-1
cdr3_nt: TGCGCCAGCAGCTTGGTGGGGACAGCGTACGAGCAGTACTTC
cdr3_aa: CASSLVGTAYEQYF

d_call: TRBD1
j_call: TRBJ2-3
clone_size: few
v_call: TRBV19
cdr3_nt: TGTGCCAGTAGGGACAGGGGCGCAGATACGCAGTATTTT
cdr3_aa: CASRDRGADTQYF

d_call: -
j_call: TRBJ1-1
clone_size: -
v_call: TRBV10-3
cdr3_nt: TGTGCCATCAGTGAGTCAGTCCAGAGGGTATCCGAAGCTTTCTTT
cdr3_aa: CAISESVQRVSEAFF

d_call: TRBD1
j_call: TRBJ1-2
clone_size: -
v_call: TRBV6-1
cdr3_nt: TGTGCCAGCAGTGCTGATTACGAAAGGGACAGGACTAACTATGGCTACACCTTC
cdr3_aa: CASSADYERDRTNYGYTF

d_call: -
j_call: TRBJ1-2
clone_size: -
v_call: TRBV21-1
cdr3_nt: TGTGCCAGCAGCACCCCTTTACAGGGGCCGTGTTGGGGCTACACCTTC
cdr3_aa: CASSTPLQGPCWGYTF

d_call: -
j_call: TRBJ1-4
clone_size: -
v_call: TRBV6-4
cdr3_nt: TGTGCCAGCTCGAGGACATCTGGTGAAAAACTGTTTTTT
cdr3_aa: CASSRTSGEKLFF

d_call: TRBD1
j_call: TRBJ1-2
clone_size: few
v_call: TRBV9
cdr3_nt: TGTGCCAGCAGACGCCGGACAGGGGAGGAGGGCTACACCTTC
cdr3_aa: CASRRRTGEEGYTF

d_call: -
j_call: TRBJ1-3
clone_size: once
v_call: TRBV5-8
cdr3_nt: TGTGCCAGCAGCTACATGACAGGCACCTCTGGAAACACCATATATTTT
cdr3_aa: CASSYMTGTSGNTIYF

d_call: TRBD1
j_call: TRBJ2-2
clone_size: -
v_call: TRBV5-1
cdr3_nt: TGCGCCAGCATGAGAGGGGGCGACACCGGGGAGCTGTTTTTT
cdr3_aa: CASMRGGDTGELFF

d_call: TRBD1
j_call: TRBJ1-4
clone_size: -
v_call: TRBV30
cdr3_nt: TGTGCCTGGAGTGTGACAGGGGGCTCTGAAAAACTGTTTTTT
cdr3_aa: CAWSVTGGSEKLFF

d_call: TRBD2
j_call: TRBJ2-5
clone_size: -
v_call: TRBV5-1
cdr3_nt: TGCGCCAGCAGCTTGGGACTAGCGGGGCAAGAGACCCAGTACTTC
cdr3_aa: CASSLGLAGQETQYF

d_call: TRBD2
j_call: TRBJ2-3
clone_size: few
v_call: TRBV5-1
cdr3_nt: TGCGCCAGCAGCCTAGAGCGGGAACGCGGGGATACGCAGTATTTT
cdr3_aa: CASSLERERGDTQYF

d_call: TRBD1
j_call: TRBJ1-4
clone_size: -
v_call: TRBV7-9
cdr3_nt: TGTGCCAGCAGCTTAGTCCCAGGACAGGGGGATGAAAAACTGTTTTTT
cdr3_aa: CASSLVPGQGDEKLFF

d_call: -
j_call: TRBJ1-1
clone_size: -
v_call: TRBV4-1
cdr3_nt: TGCGCCAGCAGCCAAGCGCCTCAGGGAAGCACTGAAGCTTTCTTT
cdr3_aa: CASSQAPQGSTEAFF

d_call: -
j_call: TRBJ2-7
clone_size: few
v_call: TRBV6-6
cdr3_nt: TGTGCCAGCAGTTATCTCCACGAGCAGTACTTC
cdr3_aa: CASSYLHEQYF

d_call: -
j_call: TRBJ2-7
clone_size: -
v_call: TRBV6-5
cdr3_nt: TGTGCCAGCAGCAAGCGGGACGAGCAGTACTTC
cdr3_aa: CASSKRDEQYF

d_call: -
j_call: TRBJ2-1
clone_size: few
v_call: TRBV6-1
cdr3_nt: TGTGCCAGCAGCGCCGGGGGTCGTGAGCAGTTCTTC
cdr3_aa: CASSAGGREQFF

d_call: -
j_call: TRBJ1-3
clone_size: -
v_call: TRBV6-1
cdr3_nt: TGTGCCAGCAGTGACCACCTCGGGAGCTCTGGAAACACCATATATTTT
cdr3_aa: CASSDHLGSSGNTIYF

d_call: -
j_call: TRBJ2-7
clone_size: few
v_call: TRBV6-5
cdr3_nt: TGTGCCAGCAGTGCCCGAAGACTCCTCTCCTACGAGCAGTACTTC
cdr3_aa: CASSARRLLSYEQYF

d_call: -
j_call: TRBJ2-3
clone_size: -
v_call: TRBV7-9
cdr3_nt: TGTGCCAGCCTCCGACAGGGCACAGATACGCAGTATTTT
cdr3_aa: CASLRQGTDTQYF

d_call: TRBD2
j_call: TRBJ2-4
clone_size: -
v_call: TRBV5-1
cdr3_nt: TGCGCCAGCAGCTCATCCCCCCTAGCGGGGGGGCGAAACATTCAGTACTTC
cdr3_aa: CASSSSPLAGGRNIQYF

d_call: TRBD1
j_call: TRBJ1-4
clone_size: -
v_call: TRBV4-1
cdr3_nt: TGCGCCAGCAGCCTAGGACAGGACCTAGGGGAAAAACTGTTTTTT
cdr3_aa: CASSLGQDLGEKLFF

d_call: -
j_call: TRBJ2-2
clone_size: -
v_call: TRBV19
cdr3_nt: TGTGCCAGTAGTGTGGGGAGACCCGGGGAGCTGTTTTTT
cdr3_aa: CASSVGRPGELFF

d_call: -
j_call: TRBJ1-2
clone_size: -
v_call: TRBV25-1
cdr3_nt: TGTGCCAGCAGTTCTGCTGGGGGCAATCTTCTCTATGGCTACACCTTC
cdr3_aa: CASSSAGGNLLYGYTF

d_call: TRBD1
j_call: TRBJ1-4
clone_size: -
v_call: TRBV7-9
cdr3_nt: TGTTCCGGGGGACAGGGCGATGAAAAACTGTTTTTT
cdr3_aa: CSGGQGDEKLFF

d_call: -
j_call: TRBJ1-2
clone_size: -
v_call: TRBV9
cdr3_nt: -
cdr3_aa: CASSSSGGNYGYTF

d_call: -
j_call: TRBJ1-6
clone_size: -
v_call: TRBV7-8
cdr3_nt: TGTGCCAGCAGCTTAGTCGGGGGAGGAAGGGCCCTCCACTTT
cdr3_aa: CASSLVGGGRALHF

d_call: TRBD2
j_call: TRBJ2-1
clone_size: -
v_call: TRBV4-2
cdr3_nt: TGTGCCAGCAGCCCCCGCAGCGGGGGGGCCGGAAATGAGCAGTTCTTC
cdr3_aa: CASSPRSGGAGNEQFF

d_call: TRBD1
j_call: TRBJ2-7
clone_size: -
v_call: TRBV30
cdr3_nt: TGTGCCTGGAGTGTAGGGACAGGGCGCTACGAGCAGTACTTC
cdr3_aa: CAWSVGTGRYEQYF

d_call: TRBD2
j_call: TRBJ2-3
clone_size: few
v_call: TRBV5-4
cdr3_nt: TGTGCCAGCAGCGCTCTAGCGGGGGGAACAGATACGCAGTATTTT
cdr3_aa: CASSALAGGTDTQYF

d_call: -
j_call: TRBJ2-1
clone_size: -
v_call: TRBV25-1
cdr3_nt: TGTGCCAGCAGTGATTACAGATACAATGAGCAGTTCTTC
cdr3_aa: CASSDYRYNEQFF

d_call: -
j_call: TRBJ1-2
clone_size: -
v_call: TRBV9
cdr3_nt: TGTGCCAGCAGCTTTTGGGACACGCGGAGAGGAGGCTACACCTTC
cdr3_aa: CASSFWDTRRGGYTF

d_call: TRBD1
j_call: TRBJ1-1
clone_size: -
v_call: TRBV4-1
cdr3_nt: TGCGCCAGCAGCCAGGTTACAGGGGGGAGCACTGAAGCTTTCTTT
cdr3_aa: CASSQVTGGSTEAFF